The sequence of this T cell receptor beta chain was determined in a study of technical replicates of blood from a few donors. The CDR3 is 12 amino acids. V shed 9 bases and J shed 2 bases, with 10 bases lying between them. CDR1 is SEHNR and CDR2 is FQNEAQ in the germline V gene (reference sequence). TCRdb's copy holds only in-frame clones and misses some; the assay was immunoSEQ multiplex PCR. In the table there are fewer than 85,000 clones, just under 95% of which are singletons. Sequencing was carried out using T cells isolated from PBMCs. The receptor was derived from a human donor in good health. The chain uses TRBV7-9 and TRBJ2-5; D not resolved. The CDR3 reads CASRGDQETQYF. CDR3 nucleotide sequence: TGTGCCAGTCGAGGAGATCAAGAGACCCAGTACTTC.